Given below is one T cell receptor beta chain in context. This clonotype appeared many times. Its cognate antigen has yet to be identified. No base-level quality is on record; no much larger clone is a single base apart. Inclusive of the bounding cysteine and phenylalanine, the CDR3 is 15 residues long. The DNA shown is the 45-base CDR3, in frame from base 1. CDR1 and CDR2 (KGHSH, LQKENI) derive from the germline V gene. Trimming takes 4 bases off V and 3 bases off J; junction bases not matched to a gene: 8. This specimen's time point label, per the study, means: newly diagnosed GD, antithyroid drugs for less than 3 months. For both TCR sequencing and RNA sequencing, RNA was extracted from PBMCs in TRIzol. Graves' disease was diagnosed according to American Thyroid Association guidelines. Recruitment of patients was carried out at an endocrinology department in Xi'an, China. Each patient gave 9 to 10 milliliters of peripheral blood, collected in an EDTA anticoagulant tube. Ficoll Paque Plus density gradient separation was used to isolate PBMCs, and no additional T cell sorting was done. RNA quality was checked with an Agilent 2100 Bioanalyzer and agarose gel, and concentration with a NanoDrop 2000.

These data come from a study of regulatory T cells in long-lasting Graves disease (dated by TCRdb to about 2021). Notes on the research overall: Newly diagnosed Graves' disease patients had taken antithyroid drugs for less than 3 months. Peripheral blood TCR sequencing and RNA sequencing compared persistent Graves' disease patients with newly diagnosed Graves' disease patients. The study took place in China and was registered as a clinical trial. A total of some 33 samples were covered by TCR sequencing, comprising some 13 persistent and approximately 20 newly diagnosed Graves' disease patients.

The paper as a whole reports these results and caveats: Compared with newly diagnosed patients, patients with persistent Graves' disease had lower TCR Shannon entropy and fewer highly expanded clones, which suggests clonal expansion. More public clonotypes were shared among persistent patients (roughly 2,900) than among newly diagnosed patients (roughly 1,000). The study examined only peripheral blood because the primary lesion, thyroid tissue, could not be accessed. TRBV28, TRBJ1-2 and TRBJ2-5 were preferentially used in persistent disease, while TRBV20-1 and TRBJ2-1 were favored in newly diagnosed disease. Sequencing and analysis were limited to the TCR beta chain. The authors noted that the small sample size was a limitation that may lower accuracy.

The method behind the library was multiplex PCR. The instrument given in TCRdb is Illumina HiSeq 4000. CDR3 regions were amplified by Arm-PCR with iRepertoire HTBI primers to construct TCR beta libraries. Gel purification was performed on PCR products prior to sequencing. Processing in the source paper ran as follows. Gene usage analysis of CDR3 amino acid clonotypes used the 60 to 75 TRBV and more than 13 TRBJ segments found across samples. COPE and FqMerger were used to merge filtered high-quality paired reads into contigs. BLAST was used to align contigs to IMGT TRBV, TRBD and TRBJ reference genes, with CDR3 defined following IMGT. Clonotypes above 0.1% frequency were classified as highly expanded clones. Shannon entropy served as the measure of repertoire diversity, while the Gini coefficient captured V-J evenness. Public clonotypes were defined as clonotypes shared by more than one individual. Using fastp at Q25 and MiXCR, TCRdb reprocessed the public reads and kept productive beta chains. Every CDR3 protein is listed once, alongside the most common genes and DNA of its rows. None of the V and J calls come from the authors' own analysis; TCRdb made them. This sample gives about 500,000 distinct CDR3 sequences in total; around 13% of them show up just once. Of the sample, around 10% falls within the top ten clones.

The same sample was also used in a study of T cells in Graves' hyperthyroidism and ophthalmopathy. As that second paper reports: Graves' hyperthyroidism was defined as stable when no progression to ophthalmopathy occurred over 18 months of follow-up. The hyperthyroidism patients were between 18 and 65 years old and newly diagnosed, with a disease duration of less than 2 months. Patients with uncontrolled infections, other autoimmune diseases, pregnancy or lactation were excluded. Diagnoses were established on the basis of clinical symptoms, serum thyroxine and TRAb, thyroid ultrasound, and orbital computed tomography. The first round of RT-PCR for the TCR CDR3 was performed with the HTBI primer set and the Qiagen OneStep RT-PCR kit. Most expanded thyroid clonotypes (frequency above 0.001) were also detected in blood, suggesting blood repertoires may reflect thyroid immune responses. A 13 V-J signature model separated ophthalmopathy from stable hyperthyroidism, with 87.88% sensitivity and roughly 82% specificity in cross-validation and 80%/75% in testing. In validation, the model predicted progression to ophthalmopathy with about 71% sensitivity and 72% to 85% specificity, a median of 6.5 months before onset. To identify TCR V-J signatures that set the groups apart, the researchers used a discovery cohort of 90 to 100 patients, made up of fewer than 50 with Graves' ophthalmopathy and some 60 with stable Graves' hyperthyroidism. Prospective prediction of ophthalmopathy was tested in an independent validation cohort of approximately 19 hyperthyroidism patients and approximately 17 patients who later progressed to ophthalmopathy. The approximately 100 discovery patients were randomly divided into training and test sets at a 7:3 ratio. In six Graves' hyperthyroidism patients, the study also compared T-cell repertoires from thyroid tissue with T-cell repertoires from blood. Following sampling, methimazole starting at 30 mg daily was given to hyperthyroidism patients, and high-dose intravenous methylprednisolone was given to ophthalmopathy patients. The libraries were constructed in a second round of multiplex PCR and then size-selected and purified. Sequencing of the libraries was done on an Illumina HiSeq2000 using paired-end 100 bp reads. Raw data were processed with SOAPnuke, discarding reads with adapters, uncalled bases, mean Phred below 15, or no exact constant-primer or identifier match. High-quality paired reads were merged with COPE v1.2.5, and unique nucleotide sequences were defined as clonotypes. MiTCR v1.1 was used to align the clonotypes against IMGT TRBV, TRBD and TRBJ reference segments. Only V-J combinations with frequency above 0.0001, covering 99% to 99.2% of repertoires, were analysed. A TCS score was defined as the ratio between F50 (clonal expansion) and ExV (chaos), using BLOSUM62-based TCRdist between CDR3 peptides within each V-J. Welch's t-statistics and random forest reduced several hundred V-J features to fewer than 15, which were used in a naive Bayes classifier (R e1071). No statistical method was used to set the sample size in advance, and investigators knew the group allocation. The paper describes TCR Vbeta CDR3 sequencing of 135 peripheral blood samples, made up of 43 ophthalmopathy patients, 70 to 80 hyperthyroidism patients and approximately 17 progressor patients.

The V and J genes are TRBV18 and TRBJ2-5, and TRBD1 matches 7 of the central bases. The receptor was derived from a woman aged 25 to 45 with Graves disease. Donor details come from another sample of the same person, matched by shared clones. The starting material was peripheral blood mononuclear cells (PBMCs), obtained at new diagnosis, from a patient treated with antithyroid drugs. The encoded CDR3 is CASSLSGDSKETQYF. DNA sequence: TGTGCCAGCTCACTCTCCGGGGACAGTAAAGAGACCCAGTACTTC.